A selection of T cell receptor beta chains follows, all from one sample in a study of blood T cell repertoires in COVID-19. Measured with immunoSEQ multiplex PCR; TCRdb has only the in-frame clones, and not every one. The sample has 68,000 or so clones, 88% seen once. Material for sequencing was peripheral blood. These TCRs come from a woman between 65 and 79 years old with acute or convalescent COVID-19. The CDR3 runs from the conserved cysteine through the conserved F or W. A D gene is named only where the DNA matches it firmly.

V gene	J gene	D gene	CDR3 DNA	CDR3 protein
TRBV14	TRBJ1-2	TRBD1	TGTGCCAGCAGCTACAGGGGGCGACCCGCTAACTATGGCTACACCTTC	CASSYRGRPANYGYTF
TRBV18	TRBJ2-5	.	TGTGCCAGCTCACCACAGAGGCAGCTAGAGACCCAGTACTTC	CASSPQRQLETQYF
TRBV27	TRBJ2-7	TRBD1	TGTGCCAGCAGTTTATGGGGACCGACAGGGTACGAGCAGTACTTC	CASSLWGPTGYEQYF
TRBV19	TRBJ2-6	.	TGTGCCAGTAGTATCACATACTCTGGGGCCAACGTCCTGACTTTC	CASSITYSGANVLTF
TRBV2	TRBJ1-1	.	TGTGCCAGCGGCGCGCGAGGGACTCATGCTTTCTTT	CASGARGTHAFF
TRBV11-2	TRBJ2-1	TRBD2	TGTGCCAGCAGCTTGGGCCTGGGACTACCTTACAATGAGCAGTTCTTC	CASSLGLGLPYNEQFF
TRBV15	TRBJ1-4	.	TGTGCCACCAGCACAAGCAGGGTAGGGGAAAAACTGTTTTTT	CATSTSRVGEKLFF
TRBV27	TRBJ1-5	TRBD1	TGTGCCAGCAAGATGGGACAGCCCAATCAGCCCCAGCATTTT	CASKMGQPNQPQHF
TRBV27	TRBJ2-7	.	TGTGCCAGCAGTTTGAAGCTCTCCTACGAGCAGTACTTC	CASSLKLSYEQYF
TRBV9	TRBJ2-3	.	TGTGCCAGCAGCGTAGCGGTTCGCACAGATACGCAGTATTTT	CASSVAVRTDTQYF